This TCR beta chain emerged from a study of shared clonotypes between healthy human individuals. The study, taken as a whole, reports: Few donors restricted represented genetic and exposure-history diversity.

Healthy and HIV-negative, the adult donors had no recent acute infections or vaccinations. Input per replicate PCR of unsorted PBMC was 250 to 300 ng DNA, corresponding to roughly 30,000 T cell genomes. Using immunoSEQ multiplex PCR, the repertoire was profiled, and TCRdb retains in-frame clones only, with some absent. The sample includes 450,000 to 500,000 clones, around 73% of them seen just once. Regarding this clone: The antigen is undetermined.

The specimen sequenced was PBMCs. This TCR came from a woman aged 40 to 49 in good health. Some clones in this sample may be carry-over from other donors' samples.

CDR3 DNA: TGCGCCAGCAGCCATGCCCGGGCGGGCCGGGGGACCCAGTACTTC. As protein: CASSHARAGRGTQYF. This chain joins TRBV4-1 and TRBJ2-5; D may be TRBD2 (5 bases). From germline, CDR1 is MGHRA and CDR2 YSYEKL. CDR3 length: 15 residues. V dropped 3 bases and J dropped 7 bases, with 18 bases sitting between them.